This paragraph covers one T cell receptor (beta chain) sequence. CDR3 size: 13 residues. Germline CDR1 is MGHDK and CDR2 is SYGVNS. Trimming pared 6 bases from V and 3 bases from J, leaving 9 bases between. The entry originates in a study of blood T cell repertoires in COVID-19. TCRdb's table, derived via immunoSEQ multiplex PCR, lists solely in-frame clones and lacks some. The repertoire holds 400,000 to 550,000 clones, with nearly 90% as singletons. The clonotype was recovered from a woman under 30 with acute COVID-19. The sample comprised PBMCs or T cells enriched from blood (not recorded which). V gene TRBV25-1 combines with J gene TRBJ1-3; D unclear. CDR3 in amino acids: CASSELNGNTIYF. The CDR3 coding sequence is TGTGCCAGCAGCGAGTTAAATGGAAACACCATATATTTT. The whole variable domain, remainder taken from reference TRBV25-1 and TRBJ1-3, is EADIYQTPRYLVIGTGKKITLECSQTMGHDKMYWYQQDPGMELHLIHYSYGVNSTEKGDLSSESTVSRIRTEHFPLTLESARPSHTSQYLCASSELNGNTIYFGEGSWLTVV.